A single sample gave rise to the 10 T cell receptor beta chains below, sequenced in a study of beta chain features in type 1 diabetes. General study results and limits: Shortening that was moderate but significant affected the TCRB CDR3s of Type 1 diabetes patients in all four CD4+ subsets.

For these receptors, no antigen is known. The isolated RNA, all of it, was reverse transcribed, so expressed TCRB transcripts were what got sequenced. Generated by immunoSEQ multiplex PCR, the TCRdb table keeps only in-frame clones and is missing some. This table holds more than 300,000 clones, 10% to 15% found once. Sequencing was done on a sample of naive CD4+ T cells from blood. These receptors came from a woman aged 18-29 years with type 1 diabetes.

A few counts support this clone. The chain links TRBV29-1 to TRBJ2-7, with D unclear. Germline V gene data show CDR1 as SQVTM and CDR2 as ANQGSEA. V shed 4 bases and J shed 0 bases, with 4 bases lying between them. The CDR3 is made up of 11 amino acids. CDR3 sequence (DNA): TGCAGCGTTGTACTCTCCTACGAGCAGTACTTC. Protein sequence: CSVVLSYEQYF.

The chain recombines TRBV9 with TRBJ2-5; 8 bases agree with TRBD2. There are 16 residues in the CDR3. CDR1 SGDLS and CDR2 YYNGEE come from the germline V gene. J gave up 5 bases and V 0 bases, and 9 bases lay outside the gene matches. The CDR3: CASSVAGGWGRETQYF. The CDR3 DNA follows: TGTGCCAGCAGCGTAGCGGGGGGGTGGGGCCGGGAGACCCAGTACTTC. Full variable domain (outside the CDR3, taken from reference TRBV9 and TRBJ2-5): DSGVTQTPKHLITATGQRVTLRCSPRSGDLSVYWYQQSLDQGLQFLIQYYNGEERAKGNILERFSAQQFPDLHSELNLSSLELGDSALYFCASSVAGGWGRETQYFGPGTRLLVL.

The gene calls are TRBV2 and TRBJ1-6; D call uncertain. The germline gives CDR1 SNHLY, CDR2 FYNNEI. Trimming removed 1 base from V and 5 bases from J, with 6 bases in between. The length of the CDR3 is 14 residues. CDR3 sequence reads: CASSEGLNNSPLHF. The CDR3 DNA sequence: TGTGCCAGCAGTGAAGGTCTAAATAATTCACCCCTCCACTTT.

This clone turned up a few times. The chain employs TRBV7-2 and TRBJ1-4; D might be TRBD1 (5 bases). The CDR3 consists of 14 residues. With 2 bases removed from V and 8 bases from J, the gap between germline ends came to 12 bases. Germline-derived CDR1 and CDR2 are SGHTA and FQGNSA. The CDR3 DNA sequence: TGTGCCAGCAGCTTAACGACAGTGAGCGAAAAACTGTTTTTT. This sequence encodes CASSLTTVSEKLFF.

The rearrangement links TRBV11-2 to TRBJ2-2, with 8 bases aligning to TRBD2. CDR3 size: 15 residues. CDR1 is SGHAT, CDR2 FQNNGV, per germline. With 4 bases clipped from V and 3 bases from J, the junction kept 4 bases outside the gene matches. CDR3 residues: CASSYRAGDTGELFF. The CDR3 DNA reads TGTGCCAGCAGCTACAGAGCGGGGGACACCGGGGAGCTGTTTTTT.

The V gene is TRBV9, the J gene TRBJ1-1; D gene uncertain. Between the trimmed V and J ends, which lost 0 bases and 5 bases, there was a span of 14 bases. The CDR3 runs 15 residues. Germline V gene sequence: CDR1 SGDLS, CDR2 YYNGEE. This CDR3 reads CASSVVGHPGTEAFF. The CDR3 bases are TGTGCCAGCAGCGTAGTTGGGCATCCGGGGACTGAAGCTTTCTTT.

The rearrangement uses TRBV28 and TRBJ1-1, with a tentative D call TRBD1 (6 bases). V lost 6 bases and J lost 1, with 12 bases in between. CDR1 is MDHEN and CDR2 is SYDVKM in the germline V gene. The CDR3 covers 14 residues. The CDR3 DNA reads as TGTGCCAGCAGGAAACTACAGGGGAACACTGAAGCTTTCTTT. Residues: CASRKLQGNTEAFF.

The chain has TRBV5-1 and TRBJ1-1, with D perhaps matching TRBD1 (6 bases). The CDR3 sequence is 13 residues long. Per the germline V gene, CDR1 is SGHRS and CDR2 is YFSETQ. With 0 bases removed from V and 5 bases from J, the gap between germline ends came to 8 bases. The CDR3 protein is CASSLGGRTEAFF. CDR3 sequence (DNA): TGCGCCAGCAGCTTGGGGGGGCGGACTGAAGCTTTCTTT.

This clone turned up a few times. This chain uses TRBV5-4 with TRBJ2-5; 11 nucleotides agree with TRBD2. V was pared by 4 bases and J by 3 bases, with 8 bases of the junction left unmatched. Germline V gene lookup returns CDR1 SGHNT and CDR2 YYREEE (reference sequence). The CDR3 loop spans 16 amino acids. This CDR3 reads CASSQGLAGLKETQYF. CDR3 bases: TGTGCCAGCAGCCAAGGACTAGCGGGTCTGAAAGAGACCCAGTACTTC.

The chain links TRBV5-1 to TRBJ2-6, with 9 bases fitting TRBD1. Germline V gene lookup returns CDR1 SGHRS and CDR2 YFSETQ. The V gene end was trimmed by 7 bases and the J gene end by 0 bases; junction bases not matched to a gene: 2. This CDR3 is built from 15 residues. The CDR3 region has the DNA TGCGCCAGCGACAGGGGGAACTCTGGGGCCAACGTCCTGACTTTC. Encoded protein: CASDRGNSGANVLTF.